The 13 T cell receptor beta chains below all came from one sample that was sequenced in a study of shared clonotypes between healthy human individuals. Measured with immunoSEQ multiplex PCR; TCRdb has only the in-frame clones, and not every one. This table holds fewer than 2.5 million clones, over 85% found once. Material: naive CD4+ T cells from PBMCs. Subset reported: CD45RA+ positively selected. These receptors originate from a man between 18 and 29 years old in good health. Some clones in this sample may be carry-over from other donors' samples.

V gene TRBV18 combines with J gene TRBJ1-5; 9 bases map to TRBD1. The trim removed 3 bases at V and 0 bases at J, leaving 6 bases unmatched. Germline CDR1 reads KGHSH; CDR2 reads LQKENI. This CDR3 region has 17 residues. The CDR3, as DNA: TGTGCCAGCTCACCTCCGGGACAGGGTCTTAGCAATCAGCCCCAGCATTTT. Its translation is CASSPPGQGLSNQPQHF.

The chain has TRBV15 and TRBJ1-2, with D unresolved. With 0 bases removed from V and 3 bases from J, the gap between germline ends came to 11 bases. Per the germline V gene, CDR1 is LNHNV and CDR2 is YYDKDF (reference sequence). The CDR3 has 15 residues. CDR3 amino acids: CATSRDDRGDYGYTF. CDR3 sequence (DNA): TGTGCCACCAGCAGAGATGACCGCGGGGACTATGGCTACACCTTC. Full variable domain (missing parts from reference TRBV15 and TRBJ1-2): DAMVIQNPRYQVTQFGKPVTLSCSQTLNHNVMYWYQQKSSQAPKLLFHYYDKDFNNEADTPDNFQSRRPNTSFCFLDIRSPGLGDTAMYLCATSRDDRGDYGYTFGSGTRLTVV.

CDR3 coding DNA: TGCGCCAGCAGCCGGGGAGAGACAGGCGAGCAGTTCTTC. It yields the protein CASSRGETGEQFF. The chain employs TRBV5-1 and TRBJ2-1, with a possible D match to TRBD1 (6 bases). Germline CDR1 and CDR2: SGHRS and YFSETQ. V lost 4 bases and J 10 bases, leaving 15 bases between the germline ends. CDR3 size: 13 residues.

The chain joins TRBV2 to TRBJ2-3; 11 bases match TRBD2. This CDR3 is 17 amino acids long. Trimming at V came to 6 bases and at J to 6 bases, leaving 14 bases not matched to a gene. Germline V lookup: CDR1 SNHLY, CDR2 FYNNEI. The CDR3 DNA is TGTGCCAGCAGCTTATATGGGGTAGCGGGAGGGCCGGATACGCAGTATTTT. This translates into CASSLYGVAGGPDTQYF.

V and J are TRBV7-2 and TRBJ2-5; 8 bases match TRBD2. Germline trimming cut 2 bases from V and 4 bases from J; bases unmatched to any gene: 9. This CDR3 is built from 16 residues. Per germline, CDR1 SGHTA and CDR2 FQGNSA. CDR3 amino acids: CASSLQGSAGGETQYF. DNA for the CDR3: TGTGCCAGCAGCTTACAAGGCAGCGCGGGAGGAGAGACCCAGTACTTC.

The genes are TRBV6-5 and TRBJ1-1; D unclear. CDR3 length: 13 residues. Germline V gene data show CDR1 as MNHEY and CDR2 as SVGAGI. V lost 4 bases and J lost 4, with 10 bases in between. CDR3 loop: CASSLTSFTEAFF. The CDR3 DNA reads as TGTGCCAGCAGTTTGACGAGTTTCACTGAAGCTTTCTTT.

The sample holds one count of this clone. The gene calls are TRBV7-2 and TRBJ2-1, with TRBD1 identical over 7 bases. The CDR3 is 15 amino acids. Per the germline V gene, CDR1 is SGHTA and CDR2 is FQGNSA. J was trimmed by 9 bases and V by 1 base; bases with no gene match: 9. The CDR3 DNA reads TGTGCCAGCAGCTTAGGGATAGGGGGCTTAGGTGAGCAGTTCTTC. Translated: CASSLGIGGLGEQFF.

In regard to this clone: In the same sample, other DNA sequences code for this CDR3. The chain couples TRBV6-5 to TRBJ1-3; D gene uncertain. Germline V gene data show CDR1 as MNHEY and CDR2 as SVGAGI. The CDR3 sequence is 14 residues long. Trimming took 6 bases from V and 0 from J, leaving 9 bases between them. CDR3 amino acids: CASRGTFSGNTIYF. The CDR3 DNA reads TGTGCCAGCAGGGGAACATTCTCTGGAAACACCATATATTTT.

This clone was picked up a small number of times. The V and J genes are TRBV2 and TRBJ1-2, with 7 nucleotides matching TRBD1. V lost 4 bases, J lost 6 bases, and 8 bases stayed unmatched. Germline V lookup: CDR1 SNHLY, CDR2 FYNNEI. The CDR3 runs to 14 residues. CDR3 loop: CASSALTGSDGYTF. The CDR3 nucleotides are TGTGCCAGCAGTGCTCTGACAGGGAGTGATGGCTACACCTTC.

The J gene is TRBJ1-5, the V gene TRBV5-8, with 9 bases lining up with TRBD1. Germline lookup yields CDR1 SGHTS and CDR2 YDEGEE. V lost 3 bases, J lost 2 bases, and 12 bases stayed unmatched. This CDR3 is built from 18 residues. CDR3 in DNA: TGTGCCAGCAGCTCCCGAGGGGGGACAGGGATCGGCAATCAGCCCCAGCATTTT. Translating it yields CASSSRGGTGIGNQPQHF.

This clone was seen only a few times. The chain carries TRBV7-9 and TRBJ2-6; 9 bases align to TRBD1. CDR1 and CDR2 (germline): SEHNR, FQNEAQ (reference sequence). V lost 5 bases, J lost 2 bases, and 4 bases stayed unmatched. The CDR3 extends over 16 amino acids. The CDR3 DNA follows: TGTGCCAGCAGCCGAACAGGGGGCGCTGGGGCCAACGTCCTGACTTTC. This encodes CASSRTGGAGANVLTF. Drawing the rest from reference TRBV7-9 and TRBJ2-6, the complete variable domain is DTGVSQNPRHKITKRGQNVTFRCDPISEHNRLYWYRQTLGQGPEFLTYFQNEAQLEKSRLLSDRFSAERPKGSFSTLEIQRTEQGDSAMYLCASSRTGGAGANVLTFGAGSRLTVL.

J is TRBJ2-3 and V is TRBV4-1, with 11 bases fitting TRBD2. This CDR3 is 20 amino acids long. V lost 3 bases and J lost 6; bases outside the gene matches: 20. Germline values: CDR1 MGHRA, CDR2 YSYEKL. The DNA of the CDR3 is TGCGCCAGCAGCCACCAGAGACTAGCGGGAACCAAGATCCGTAGCGATACGCAGTATTTT. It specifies CASSHQRLAGTKIRSDTQYF.

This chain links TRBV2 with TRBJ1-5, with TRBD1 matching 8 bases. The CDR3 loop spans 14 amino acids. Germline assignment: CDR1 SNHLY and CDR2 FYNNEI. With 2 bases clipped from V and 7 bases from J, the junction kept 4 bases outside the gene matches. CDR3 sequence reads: CASSEQGARQPQHF. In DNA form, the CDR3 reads TGTGCCAGCAGTGAACAGGGGGCAAGACAGCCCCAGCATTTT.